The next 25 T cell receptor beta chains were all read from a single sample in a study of blood T cell repertoires in COVID-19. The protocol was immunoSEQ multiplex PCR, while the TCRdb copy is restricted to in-frame clones and leaves out a portion. Here the sample spans 100,000 to 150,000 clones, approximately 85% being singletons. Sequencing was done on a sample of peripheral blood. The receptors shown here come from a man under 40 with COVID-19, enrolled during active disease.

The chain combines TRBV5-4 with TRBJ2-1; 9 positions match TRBD2. V lost 5 bases to trimming and J lost 1 base; unmatched junction nucleotides: 10. The germline V gene has CDR1 SGHNT and CDR2 YYREEE (reference sequence). This CDR3 region has 17 residues. The DNA for the CDR3 is TGTGCCAGCAGGATGGATTCGGCGGGAGGGTCCTACAATGAGCAGTTCTTC. Protein sequence: CASRMDSAGGSYNEQFF.

The chain has TRBV28 and TRBJ2-7, with D possibly being TRBD2 (5 bases). The germline V gene has CDR1 MDHEN and CDR2 SYDVKM. Trimming removed 3 bases from V and 0 bases from J, with 9 bases in between. The CDR3 runs 14 residues. DNA of the CDR3: TGTGCCAGCAGTTTCGCCGGGATCTCCTACGAGCAGTACTTC. It yields the protein CASSFAGISYEQYF. Combining the CDR3 with reference TRBV28 and TRBJ2-7 gives the whole variable domain DVKVTQSSRYLVKRTGEKVFLECVQDMDHENMFWYRQDPGLGLRLIYFSYDVKMKEKGDIPEGYSVSREKKERFSLILESASTNQTSMYLCASSFAGISYEQYFGPGTRLTVT.

The V call is TRBV11-2, the J call TRBJ2-2, with TRBD2 matching 7 bases. V was clipped by 1 base and J by 1 base; unmatched bases: 9. The CDR3 totals 18 residues. Per the germline V gene, CDR1 is SGHAT and CDR2 is FQNNGV. In nucleotides, the CDR3 is TGTGCCAGCAGCTTAGGACCTAGACTAGCTGGGAACACCGGGGAGCTGTTTTTT. Protein: CASSLGPRLAGNTGELFF. Full variable domain (missing parts from reference TRBV11-2 and TRBJ2-2): EAGVAQSPRYKIIEKRQSVAFWCNPISGHATLYWYQQILGQGPKLLIQFQNNGVVDDSQLPKDRFSAERLKGVDSTLKIQPAKLEDSAVYLCASSLGPRLAGNTGELFFGEGSRLTVL.

The rearrangement joins TRBV28 to TRBJ1-2; perhaps TRBD1 as D (5 bases). This CDR3 comprises 13 residues. Germline CDR1 MDHEN, CDR2 SYDVKM. Trimming stripped 6 bases from V and 2 bases from J, with 10 bases between. The CDR3 protein is CASSRRQNYGYTF. The CDR3 DNA follows: TGTGCCAGCAGCCGTAGACAGAACTATGGCTACACCTTC.

V usage is TRBV24-1 and J usage is TRBJ2-1; D ambiguous. Germline V gene sequence: CDR1 KGHDR, CDR2 SFDVKD. This CDR3 has 13 amino acids. V was pared by 1 base and J by 8 bases, with 8 bases between. CDR3: CATSDLGGHEQFF. The DNA of the CDR3 is TGTGCCACCAGTGATTTAGGCGGTCATGAGCAGTTCTTC.

The gene calls are TRBV11-3 and TRBJ2-4; D remains unclear. The CDR3 covers 17 residues. Looked up from germline, CDR1 is SGHNT and CDR2 is YENEEA. V was cut by 1 base and J by 1 base, with 14 bases left in between. CDR3 amino acids: CASSLVTQARAKNIQYF. The CDR3 DNA sequence: TGTGCCAGCAGCTTAGTCACCCAGGCCCGCGCCAAAAACATTCAGTACTTC.

The V and J genes are TRBV6-2 or TRBV6-3 and TRBJ2-1; D is ambiguous. Germline V gene lookup returns CDR1 MNHEY and CDR2 SVGEGT. This CDR3 is 14 amino acids long. Trimming left V 6 bases short and J 7 bases short, with 16 bases between. As DNA, the CDR3 is TGTGCCAGCAGCCCCGCCACAGTGAAGAATGAGCAGTTCTTC. It is translated as CASSPATVKNEQFF.

This rearrangement joins TRBV10-2 to TRBJ1-1, with TRBD1 matching 10 bases. The length of the CDR3 is 13 residues. Germline values: CDR1 WSHSY, CDR2 SAAADI. J was trimmed by 11 bases and V by 6 bases; bases with no gene match: 9. The CDR3 reads CASSSDRGNEAFF. The CDR3 coding sequence is TGCGCCAGCAGCTCGGACAGGGGGAATGAGGCTTTCTTT.

The rearrangement links TRBV10-1 to TRBJ2-7, with 7 bases that match TRBD2. V was pared by 2 bases and J by 3 bases, with 4 bases of the junction left unmatched. Germline loops: CDR1 WNHNN, CDR2 SYGVQD (reference sequence). The CDR3 has 14 amino acids. The CDR3 nucleotides are TGCGCCAGCAGTGAGGGGGGGGGAAGCTACGAGCAGTACTTC. It encodes CASSEGGGSYEQYF.

This clone was detected once. V is TRBV5-7 and J is TRBJ2-1; TRBD1 aligns across 9 bases. TRBV5-7 is labeled an ORF, and its function is uncertain. With V trimmed by 0 bases and J by 2 bases, 6 bases remained unmatched. This CDR3 is built from 17 residues. The CDR3 DNA reads TGTGCCAGCAGCTTGGAAGACGGGACAGGGCCCTACAATGAGCAGTTCTTC. This translates into CASSLEDGTGPYNEQFF.

This sequence joins TRBV19 and TRBJ2-2; 10 bases agree with TRBD2. This CDR3 contains 14 residues. Trimming cost V 7 bases and J 7 bases; bases outside gene matches: 6. CDR1 is LNHDA and CDR2 is SQIVND in the germline V gene (reference sequence). This chain's CDR3 is CASKGLAVSGELFF. DNA of the CDR3: TGTGCCAGTAAAGGACTAGCGGTTAGCGGGGAGCTGTTTTTT. Drawing the rest from reference TRBV19 and TRBJ2-2, the complete variable domain is DGGITQSPKYLFRKEGQNVTLSCEQNLNHDAMYWYRQDPGQGLRLIYYSQIVNDFQKGDIAEGYSVSREKKESFPLTVTSAQKNPTAFYLCASKGLAVSGELFFGEGSRLTVL.

The chain couples TRBV11-3 to TRBJ2-7, with 8 bases that match TRBD1. This CDR3 has 16 residues. The germline CDR1 and CDR2 sequences are SGHNT and YENEEA. V was clipped by 0 bases and J by 6 bases; unmatched bases: 10. The CDR3 is CASSLDGGQGASEQYF. The CDR3 bases are TGTGCCAGCAGCTTAGATGGGGGCCAGGGGGCTTCCGAGCAGTACTTC.

This clone was detected only a few times. The CDR3 loop is CASSQRNNGDYGYTF. The CDR3 DNA reads TGCGCCAGCAGCCAGAGGAATAACGGGGACTATGGCTACACCTTC. The rearrangement links TRBV4-3 to TRBJ1-2, with D unresolved. The CDR3 consists of 15 residues. Germline V gene lookup returns CDR1 LGHNA and CDR2 YSLEER. Trimming cost V 3 bases and J 3 bases, with 14 bases left between them.

The V and J genes are TRBV4-3 and TRBJ2-2, with TRBD2 matching 9 bases. J was trimmed by 0 bases and V by 1 base; bases with no gene match: 0. Germline assignment: CDR1 LGHNA and CDR2 YSLEER. The CDR3 spans 16 residues. The chain's CDR3 is CASSQGTSANTGELFF. CDR3 coding DNA: TGCGCCAGCAGCCAAGGGACTAGCGCGAACACCGGGGAGCTGTTTTTT.

The chain joins TRBV7-3 to TRBJ2-5, with 8 bases lining up with TRBD2. After removal of 1 base from V and 4 bases from J, the junction contained 8 bases not matched to a gene. This CDR3 region has 16 residues. CDR1 is SGHTA, CDR2 FQGTGA, per germline. The DNA of the CDR3 is TGTGCCAGCAGCTTAAGGGGACTAGGGGGTGTAGAGACCCAGTACTTC. It encodes CASSLRGLGGVETQYF.

The chain recombines TRBV7-8 with TRBJ2-5; 7 bases match TRBD1. The length of the CDR3 is 15 residues. Trimming took 5 bases from V and 7 from J; bases not matched to a gene: 13. The V gene's germline CDR1 is SGHVS and CDR2 FQNEAQ. CDR3 sequence reads: CASSAEGTATVTQYF. The CDR3 DNA reads as TGTGCCAGCAGCGCCGAAGGGACAGCCACTGTGACCCAGTACTTC.

The genes are TRBV6-5 and TRBJ1-5; 7 bases map to TRBD1. Germline V gives CDR1 MNHEY, CDR2 SVGAGI. With 5 bases clipped from V and 3 bases from J, the junction kept 7 bases outside the gene matches. This CDR3 has 15 residues. The CDR3 loop reads CASSLRQGLNQPQHF. In nucleotides, the CDR3 is TGTGCCAGCAGTCTAAGACAGGGACTCAATCAGCCCCAGCATTTT.

The chain carries TRBV18 and TRBJ2-5; no firm D call. The V and J ends lost 0 bases and 5 bases respectively, with 7 bases between them. CDR1 and CDR2 (germline): KGHSH, LQKENI. This CDR3 has 13 residues. This chain's CDR3 is CASSPPRWETQYF. The CDR3 bases are TGTGCCAGCTCACCACCGAGGTGGGAGACCCAGTACTTC.

The J gene is TRBJ2-7, the V gene TRBV19, with 11 bases aligning to TRBD1. Losses at the gene ends were 4 bases for V and 6 bases for J; bases not matched to a gene: 11. The V gene's germline CDR1 is LNHDA and CDR2 SQIVND (reference sequence). CDR3 size: 16 residues. The CDR3 loop is CASSREPGTGGGEQYF. For the CDR3, the DNA is TGTGCCAGTAGTAGAGAACCCGGGACAGGGGGGGGCGAGCAGTACTTC.

This clone was picked up a small number of times. The J gene is TRBJ2-7, the V gene TRBV18; 9 bases agree with TRBD2. The CDR3 is 13 residues long. Per the germline V gene, CDR1 is KGHSH and CDR2 is LQKENI. Germline trimming cut 0 bases from V and 11 bases from J; bases unmatched to any gene: 5. CDR3 sequence reads: CASSPPSGTSKYF. The CDR3 DNA is TGTGCCAGCTCACCACCTTCCGGGACTAGCAAGTACTTC.

V and J are TRBV6-4 and TRBJ2-1, with 11 bases that match TRBD2. CDR3 length equals 14 residues. Trimming took 6 bases from V and 9 from J; bases not matched to a gene: 7. Germline assignment: CDR1 MRHNA and CDR2 SNTAGT. Here the CDR3 reads CASSELAGVGEQFF. The CDR3 nucleotides read TGTGCCAGCAGCGAACTAGCGGGAGTAGGTGAGCAGTTCTTC.

The genes are TRBV3-1 (or the pseudogene TRBV3-2) and TRBJ2-7; D perhaps matches TRBD2 (5 bases). V was shortened by 1 base and J by 6 bases, with 10 bases between the two germline ends. The CDR3 runs 13 residues. Looked up from germline, CDR1 is LGHDT and CDR2 is YNNKEL (reference sequence). The CDR3 protein is CASSQVIAGEQYF. CDR3 bases: TGTGCCAGCAGCCAAGTAATCGCGGGCGAGCAGTACTTC.

Worth noting for this clone: The same CDR3 is also encoded by other DNA sequences in this sample. The chain is built from TRBV28 and TRBJ1-2; TRBD1 might be the D (5 bases). The CDR3 runs 14 residues. Trimming pared 3 bases from V and 2 bases from J, leaving 10 bases between. Per germline, CDR1 MDHEN and CDR2 SYDVKM. This CDR3 reads CASSFGGGNYGYTF. In DNA form, the CDR3 reads TGTGCCAGCAGTTTTGGGGGAGGGAACTATGGCTACACCTTC.

The chain recombines TRBV7-9 with TRBJ2-1; 8 nucleotides align to TRBD2. The CDR3 totals 17 residues. Germline CDR1 is SEHNR and CDR2 is FQNEAQ (reference sequence). The trim removed 1 base at V and 4 bases at J, leaving 9 bases unmatched. Here the CDR3 DNA reads TGTGCCAGCAGCTTAGGGCCGACTAGCGTCCATTACAATGAGCAGTTCTTC. Translated, it gives CASSLGPTSVHYNEQFF. The whole variable domain, remainder taken from reference TRBV7-9 and TRBJ2-1, is DTGVSQNPRHKITKRGQNVTFRCDPISEHNRLYWYRQTLGQGPEFLTYFQNEAQLEKSRLLSDRFSAERPKGSFSTLEIQRTEQGDSAMYLCASSLGPTSVHYNEQFFGPGTRLTVL.

The V call is TRBV24-1, the J call TRBJ2-1, with TRBD1 as a possible D gene (5 bases). Looked up from germline, CDR1 is KGHDR and CDR2 is SFDVKD. V lost 3 bases and J lost 10, with 9 bases in between. The CDR3 extends over 12 amino acids. The CDR3 DNA is TGTGCCACCAGTGATCAGACAGTAGAGCAGTTCTTC. It specifies CATSDQTVEQFF.